This entry describes one T cell receptor (beta chain). This entry comes from a study of blood T cell repertoires in COVID-19. Study-level background: Both acute and convalescent COVID-19 samples were obtained from the United States, Italy and Spain. The analysed material was cDNA or gDNA that came from T cells, B-cell-depleted T cells, or PBMCs.

Per the study methods: Amplification from reference gene primers served as the basis for estimated nucleated cell counts. Clones were sequenced by immunoSEQ multiplex PCR, and TCRdb holds only the in-frame ones, with some missing. V, J and clone size are those of that table, while D and trimming were read from the DNA. The table has almost 35,000 clones, roughly 88% seen once. This CDR3 has 15 residues. Deletions cut 2 bases from V and 8 bases from J, with 18 bases between. The germline CDR1 and CDR2 sequences are KGHSH and LQKENI. This receptor was taken from a man aged 55 to 69 with active COVID-19. Sample: peripheral blood. V usage is TRBV18 and J usage is TRBJ1-2; perhaps TRBD1 as D (6 bases). CDR3 sequence reads: CASSPSSAGETGYTF. The CDR3 bases are TGTGCCAGCTCACCATCGTCGGCAGGGGAGACCGGCTACACCTTC. The variable domain in full, with the rest retrieved from reference TRBV18 and TRBJ1-2, is NAGVMQNPRHLVRRRGQEARLRCSPMKGHSHVYWYRQLPEEGLKFMVYLQKENIIDESGMPKERFSAEFPKEGPSILRIQQVVRGDSAAYFCASSPSSAGETGYTFGSGTRLTVV.